Following are 30 T cell receptor beta chains from one sample sequenced in a study of monozygotic twins with inflammatory bowel disease. Reprocessing the 5' RACE reads, TCRdb reports a single entry for every CDR3 protein and omits DNA. This table lists around 47,000 distinct CDR3 sequences. The sample comprised blood. The source is a human donor with ulcerative colitis or Crohn's disease, or a healthy co-twin of an affected twin (not recorded which).

CDR3 sequence reads: CASSQPPSGTSQLNEQFF. This sequence joins TRBV4-1 and TRBJ2-1; lacking DNA, the TRBD2 call made by TCRdb goes unchecked. Germline CDR1 MGHRA, CDR2 YSYEKL. The CDR3 loop spans 18 amino acids.

The CDR3 spells CASSTLDRGQETQYF. The V gene is TRBV19, the J gene TRBJ2-5; without DNA, the TCRdb call of TRBD1 cannot be checked. This CDR3 region has 15 residues. Looked up from germline, CDR1 is LNHDA and CDR2 is SQIVND (reference sequence).

The gene calls are TRBV5-1 and TRBJ2-1; TCRdb indicates TRBD2, and absent DNA this call remains unverified. Germline V CDR1 and CDR2: SGHRS, YFSETQ. The CDR3 loop spans 15 amino acids. CDR3 region: CASSSPEAELAEQFF.

V gene TRBV20-1 combines with J gene TRBJ2-7; TCRdb's D gene call, TRBD1, goes unchecked for lack of DNA. Germline V CDR1 and CDR2: DFQATT, SNEGSKA (reference sequence). The CDR3 spans 14 residues. CDR3 in amino acids: CSARGAGAIYEQYF.

The chain recombines TRBV12-3 or TRBV12-4 with TRBJ1-2; the D call of TRBD1 rests on TCRdb alone, since no DNA is present to check it. This CDR3 contains 13 residues. CDR3 protein: CASSHTGSGGYTF.

This clonotype registers medium-sized by frequency. The rearrangement joins TRBV28 to TRBJ1-2. The CDR3 totals 13 residues. In germline, CDR1 is MDHEN, CDR2 SYDVKM. The chain's CDR3 is CASSFSQNYGYTF.

This sequence joins TRBV7-8 and TRBJ1-5; TCRdb designates TRBD1, a call that cannot be tested without DNA. This CDR3 spans 15 amino acids. Germline V gene data show CDR1 as SGHVS and CDR2 as FQNEAQ. CDR3 region: CASSRGQGGNQPQHF.

The chain employs TRBV12-3 or TRBV12-4 and TRBJ1-1; TCRdb calls TRBD1, which cannot be checked without DNA. The CDR3 covers 12 residues. CDR3 region: CASSFGGFEAFF.

The rearrangement uses TRBV20-1 and TRBJ2-5; TCRdb lists TRBD2, though no DNA is available to test this call. This CDR3 region has 16 residues. Germline V lookup: CDR1 DFQATT, CDR2 SNEGSKA (reference sequence). The CDR3 loop is CSARSVWREDQETQYF.

This rearrangement joins TRBV7-9 to TRBJ2-2; TCRdb gives TRBD1 as the D gene, but with no DNA this cannot be confirmed. The CDR3 has 15 amino acids. CDR1 is SEHNR, CDR2 FQNEAQ, per germline (reference sequence). The CDR3 is CASSSRGPGGGELFF.

Here the CDR3 reads CSVEGVAGERSYEQYF. The chain combines TRBV29-1 with TRBJ2-7; TCRdb indicates TRBD2, and absent DNA this call remains unverified. The CDR3 spans 16 residues. Germline values: CDR1 SQVTM, CDR2 ANQGSEA.

This chain links TRBV12-3 or TRBV12-4 with TRBJ1-3; the D call of TRBD1 rests on TCRdb alone, since no DNA is present to check it. The CDR3 loop spans 18 amino acids. The CDR3 protein is CASSWGDRQILSGNTIYF.

This clonotype is labeled medium-sized based on frequency. This chain links TRBV6-4 with TRBJ2-3; TCRdb picks TRBD2, but there is no DNA to check that call. The germline V gene encodes CDR1 MRHNA and CDR2 SNTAGT. This CDR3 is built from 15 residues. This chain's CDR3 is CASSDYGGATDTQYF.

J is TRBJ2-1 and V is TRBV20-1; checking the TCRdb D call of TRBD2 is not possible without DNA. CDR1 and CDR2 from the germline V gene are DFQATT and SNEGSKA (reference sequence). The CDR3 consists of 15 residues. CDR3 protein: CSARSASGAYNEQFF.

The chain has TRBV12-3 or TRBV12-4 and TRBJ2-7. The CDR3 has 12 residues. The CDR3 is CASSPYPDEQYF.

The CDR3: CSVAGQGQLTEAFF. This chain links TRBV29-1 with TRBJ1-1; the TCRdb D gene call, TRBD1, has no DNA to confirm it. The CDR3 loop spans 14 amino acids. Per germline, CDR1 SQVTM and CDR2 ANQGSEA.

The rearrangement joins TRBV14 to TRBJ1-2; TCRdb lists TRBD1, though no DNA is available to test this call. Per germline, CDR1 SGHDN and CDR2 FVKESK. The CDR3 runs to 14 residues. The CDR3 reads CASSQARRGGGYTF.

The CDR3 spells CASRLAQGGHNEQFF. The chain carries TRBV5-1 and TRBJ2-1; TCRdb's assignment of TRBD1 cannot be checked, as there is no DNA. The CDR3 is 15 residues long. Germline loops: CDR1 SGHRS, CDR2 YFSETQ.

V usage is TRBV12-3 or TRBV12-4 and J usage is TRBJ1-2; the TCRdb call, TRBD1, lacks DNA for checking. The CDR3 has 13 amino acids. The CDR3 spells CASSFDSAYGYTF.

V is TRBV5-1 and J is TRBJ2-7. Per the germline V gene, CDR1 is SGHRS and CDR2 is YFSETQ. The CDR3 has 17 amino acids. The CDR3 sequence is CASSPGSIVGSSYEQYF.

The chain recombines TRBV20-1 with TRBJ2-3; TCRdb names TRBD1, which stays unverified in the absence of DNA. The length of the CDR3 is 16 residues. Germline CDR1 is DFQATT and CDR2 is SNEGSKA (reference sequence). CDR3 sequence: CSAAKTSTGVTDTQYF.

This chain links TRBV4-3 with TRBJ2-1. From germline, CDR1 is LGHNA and CDR2 YSLEER. The CDR3 has 16 residues. The CDR3 protein is CASSRGPGGSYNEQFF.

The rearrangement uses TRBV5-1 and TRBJ2-1; the TCRdb call, TRBD1, lacks DNA for checking. The CDR3 is 15 residues long. Germline V gene sequence: CDR1 SGHRS, CDR2 YFSETQ. CDR3 region: CASIPRTGSYNEQFF. Full variable domain (rest looked up from reference TRBV5-1 and TRBJ2-1): KAGVTQTPRYLIKTRGQQVTLSCSPISGHRSVSWYQQTPGQGLQFLFEYFSETQRNKGNFPGRFSGRQFSNSRSEMNVSTLELGDSALYLCASIPRTGSYNEQFFGPGTRLTVL.

The V call is TRBV11-2, the J call TRBJ2-1; TCRdb proposes TRBD2, but this gene call is untestable without DNA. The CDR3 extends over 14 amino acids. Germline V CDR1 and CDR2: SGHAT, FQNNGV. CDR3 residues: CASSPSTSGKGQFF.

The chain is built from TRBV18 and TRBJ1-2. The CDR3 loop spans 14 amino acids. Germline V CDR1 and CDR2: KGHSH, LQKENI. This chain's CDR3 is CASSANVRDHGYTF.

This sequence joins TRBV21-1 and TRBJ2-2; there is no DNA to check the TCRdb D call of TRBD1. TRBV21-1 represents a pseudogene. This CDR3 region has 16 residues. CDR3 sequence reads: CASSSPGHMNTGELFF.

CDR3 sequence reads: CATSDPGQGSNEQFF. The V gene is TRBV24-1, the J gene TRBJ2-1; TCRdb lists TRBD1, though no DNA is available to test this call. Germline CDR1 is KGHDR and CDR2 is SFDVKD. The CDR3 is made up of 15 amino acids.

The rearrangement links TRBV11-2 to TRBJ2-5; TCRdb selects TRBD2, and the lack of DNA leaves this call unchecked. This CDR3 is built from 17 residues. The germline V gene encodes CDR1 SGHAT and CDR2 FQNNGV. CDR3 amino acids: CASTKRASGRASETQYF.

The chain links TRBV28 to TRBJ2-1; there is no DNA to check the TCRdb D call of TRBD1. This CDR3 region has 15 residues. Germline V gives CDR1 MDHEN, CDR2 SYDVKM. The chain's CDR3 is CASSRTQGLYNEQFF.

The genes are TRBV7-2 and TRBJ2-7; TCRdb lists TRBD1, though no DNA is available to test this call. The CDR3 is 15 residues long. Germline V lookup: CDR1 SGHTA, CDR2 FQGNSA. This chain's CDR3 is CASSNEGTGAYEQYF.